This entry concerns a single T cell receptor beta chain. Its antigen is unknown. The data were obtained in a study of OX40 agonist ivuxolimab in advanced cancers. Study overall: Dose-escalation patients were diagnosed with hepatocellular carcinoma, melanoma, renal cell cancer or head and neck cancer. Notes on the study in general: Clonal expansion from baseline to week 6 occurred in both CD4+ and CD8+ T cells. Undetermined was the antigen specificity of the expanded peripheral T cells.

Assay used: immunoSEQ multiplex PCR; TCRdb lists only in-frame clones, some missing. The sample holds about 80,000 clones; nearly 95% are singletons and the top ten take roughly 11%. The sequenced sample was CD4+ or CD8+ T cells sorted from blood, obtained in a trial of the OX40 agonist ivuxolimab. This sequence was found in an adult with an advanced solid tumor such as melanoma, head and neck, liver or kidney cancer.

CDR3 residues: CASSSQGNEQFF. Here the CDR3 DNA reads TGTGCCAGCAGCTCTCAGGGGAATGAGCAGTTCTTC. V and J are TRBV28 and TRBJ2-1; perhaps TRBD1 as D (6 bases). V lost 6 bases and J 7 bases, leaving 10 bases between the germline ends. The germline V gene has CDR1 MDHEN and CDR2 SYDVKM. The CDR3 sequence is 12 residues long.